The entry below describes one T cell receptor beta chain. Assay used: immunoSEQ multiplex PCR; TCRdb lists only in-frame clones, some missing. The data contain about 44,000 clones, approximately 90% of them singletons. These data come from a study of blood T cell repertoires in COVID-19. Study-wide background: Sites across the United States, Italy and Spain contributed samples from acute and convalescent COVID-19.

The V and J ends lost 5 bases and 5 bases, in that order; junction bases with no gene match: 9. The CDR3 covers 15 residues. CDR1 and CDR2 from the germline V gene are LNHDA and SQIVND (reference sequence). The J gene is TRBJ1-1, the V gene TRBV19, with 9 bases aligning to TRBD1. Sample: peripheral blood. This TCR derives from a man between 65 and 80 years old with active COVID-19. The CDR3 is CASSLLGTGRTEAFF. The CDR3 nucleotides read TGTGCCAGTAGTCTATTAGGGACAGGGCGTACTGAAGCTTTCTTT.